This is a list of T cell receptor beta chains from one sample in a study of T cell responses to AZD1222 COVID-19 vaccine. This table comes from immunoSEQ multiplex PCR, and its TCRdb copy is limited to in-frame clones, with some not included. The data contain under 200,000 clones, 88% of them singletons. The starting material was peripheral blood, obtained on day 0 of AZD1222 vaccination. Receptors were obtained from an adult in good health. Each CDR3 is given with its conserved first and last residue. Fields, in order: V gene, clone size, D gene, J gene, CDR3 protein, CDR3 DNA. A D gene is named only where the DNA matches it firmly. Size tells how often a clone was seen (once, few, many) or the class of an expanded clone, and some rows leave it out.

V gene: TRBV29-1; clone size: -; D gene: -; J gene: TRBJ1-3; CDR3 protein: CSVDAGDTGNTIYF; CDR3 DNA: TGCAGCGTTGATGCGGGGGATACAGGAAACACCATATATTTT
V gene: TRBV5-1; clone size: once; D gene: -; J gene: TRBJ2-5; CDR3 protein: CASSSGGGETQYF; CDR3 DNA: TGCGCCAGCAGCTCGGGGGGCGGGGAGACCCAGTACTTC
V gene: TRBV6-5; clone size: -; D gene: -; J gene: TRBJ2-1; CDR3 protein: CASRSSGQRNNEQFF; CDR3 DNA: TGTGCCAGCAGATCATCCGGACAGAGGAACAATGAGCAGTTCTTC
V gene: TRBV25-1; clone size: -; D gene: -; J gene: TRBJ1-2; CDR3 protein: CASGTGTYGYTF; CDR3 DNA: TGTGCCAGCGGCACAGGCACCTATGGCTACACCTTC
V gene: TRBV19; clone size: -; D gene: TRBD1; J gene: TRBJ2-3; CDR3 protein: CASSSGGGYDTQYF; CDR3 DNA: TGTGCCAGTAGTTCAGGGGGCGGCTATGATACGCAGTATTTT
V gene: TRBV9; clone size: -; D gene: TRBD1; J gene: TRBJ1-3; CDR3 protein: CASSDSPGQEAPLSGNTIYF; CDR3 DNA: TGTGCCAGCAGCGATTCACCGGGACAGGAGGCCCCTCTCTCTGGAAACACCATATATTTT
V gene: TRBV7-2; clone size: few; D gene: TRBD1; J gene: TRBJ1-5; CDR3 protein: CASSMGQAPNQPQHF; CDR3 DNA: TGTGCCAGCAGCATGGGACAGGCCCCAAATCAGCCCCAGCATTTT
V gene: TRBV5-8; clone size: few; D gene: TRBD1; J gene: TRBJ2-1; CDR3 protein: CASNPTGLQGAPYNEQFF; CDR3 DNA: TGTGCCAGCAATCCGACCGGGCTGCAGGGGGCGCCCTACAATGAGCAGTTCTTC
V gene: TRBV7-9; clone size: -; D gene: -; J gene: TRBJ1-4; CDR3 protein: CASSSRLTTNEKLFF; CDR3 DNA: TGTGCCAGCAGCTCCCGACTTACAACTAATGAAAAACTGTTTTTT
V gene: TRBV9; clone size: once; D gene: TRBD2; J gene: TRBJ2-7; CDR3 protein: CASSAKGTSAYEQYF; CDR3 DNA: TGTGCCAGCAGCGCGAAGGGGACTAGCGCCTACGAGCAGTACTTC
V gene: TRBV4-3; clone size: -; D gene: -; J gene: TRBJ2-2; CDR3 protein: CASSQDMNTGELFF; CDR3 DNA: TGCGCCAGCAGCCAAGACATGAACACCGGGGAGCTGTTTTTT
V gene: TRBV6-6; clone size: -; D gene: -; J gene: TRBJ2-7; CDR3 protein: CASSPLGGQGSREQYF; CDR3 DNA: TGTGCCAGCAGTCCTCTTGGGGGCCAAGGGTCGAGGGAGCAGTACTTC
V gene: TRBV6-5; clone size: -; D gene: -; J gene: TRBJ1-5; CDR3 protein: CASSYVGAGNQPQHF; CDR3 DNA: TGTGCCAGCAGTTACGTGGGGGCTGGCAATCAGCCCCAGCATTTT
V gene: TRBV6-5; clone size: -; D gene: TRBD2; J gene: TRBJ2-3; CDR3 protein: CASKTSGESTDTQYF; CDR3 DNA: TGTGCCAGTAAGACTAGCGGGGAGAGCACAGATACGCAGTATTTT
V gene: TRBV19; clone size: -; D gene: -; J gene: TRBJ1-3; CDR3 protein: CASKRGRSGNTIYF; CDR3 DNA: TGTGCCAGTAAGAGGGGACGCTCTGGAAACACCATATATTTT
V gene: TRBV7-3; clone size: -; D gene: -; J gene: TRBJ2-1; CDR3 protein: CASSLTPDEQFF; CDR3 DNA: TGTGCCAGCAGCTTAACGCCCGATGAGCAGTTCTTC
V gene: TRBV27; clone size: -; D gene: TRBD1; J gene: TRBJ1-3; CDR3 protein: CASSSRGAWGVPSGNTIYF; CDR3 DNA: TGTGCCAGCAGTAGCAGGGGGGCGTGGGGCGTACCCTCTGGAAACACCATATATTTT
V gene: TRBV5-1; clone size: -; D gene: TRBD2; J gene: TRBJ2-1; CDR3 protein: CASSRGLGGDNEQFF; CDR3 DNA: TGCGCCAGCAGCCGCGGGCTGGGGGGGGACAATGAGCAGTTCTTC
V gene: TRBV6-5; clone size: -; D gene: -; J gene: TRBJ1-3; CDR3 protein: CASSTGTGNTIYF; CDR3 DNA: TGTGCCAGCAGCACGGGGACTGGAAACACCATATATTTT
V gene: TRBV7-9; clone size: -; D gene: TRBD1; J gene: TRBJ1-1; CDR3 protein: CASSSEGTGLTEAFF; CDR3 DNA: TGTGCCAGCAGCTCAGAAGGGACAGGGTTAACTGAAGCTTTCTTT
V gene: TRBV27; clone size: -; D gene: -; J gene: TRBJ2-7; CDR3 protein: CASSKGDTSYEQYF; CDR3 DNA: TGTGCCAGCAGTAAAGGGGACACCTCCTACGAGCAGTACTTC
V gene: TRBV9; clone size: few; D gene: -; J gene: TRBJ1-1; CDR3 protein: CASSVGGERGEAFF; CDR3 DNA: TGTGCCAGCAGCGTAGGGGGTGAGCGGGGTGAAGCTTTCTTT
V gene: TRBV3-1/TRBV3-2; clone size: -; D gene: TRBD2; J gene: TRBJ2-7; CDR3 protein: CASSQIRAGAYEQYF; CDR3 DNA: TGTGCCAGCAGCCAAATACGAGCGGGAGCCTACGAGCAGTACTTC
V gene: TRBV5-1; clone size: -; D gene: -; J gene: TRBJ2-2; CDR3 protein: CASSSSESTGELFF; CDR3 DNA: TGCGCCAGCAGCTCTAGCGAATCTACCGGGGAGCTGTTTTTT
V gene: TRBV30; clone size: -; D gene: -; J gene: TRBJ2-3; CDR3 protein: CAWNQGLGADTQYF; CDR3 DNA: TGTGCCTGGAATCAGGGCCTCGGGGCAGATACGCAGTATTTT
V gene: TRBV4-3; clone size: -; D gene: -; J gene: TRBJ1-1; CDR3 protein: CASSLIRDWGGSTLNTEAFF; CDR3 DNA: TGCGCCAGCAGCCTGATCCGAGACTGGGGGGGCTCTACTTTGAACACTGAAGCTTTCTTT
V gene: TRBV4-1; clone size: -; D gene: -; J gene: TRBJ1-3; CDR3 protein: CASSQVGVSGNTIYF; CDR3 DNA: TGCGCCAGCAGCCAAGTCGGAGTCTCTGGAAACACCATATATTTT
V gene: TRBV9; clone size: -; D gene: -; J gene: TRBJ1-4; CDR3 protein: CASSVVTPGGGEKLFF; CDR3 DNA: TGTGCCAGCAGCGTAGTTACCCCGGGGGGAGGGGAAAAACTGTTTTTT
V gene: TRBV30; clone size: -; D gene: -; J gene: TRBJ2-5; CDR3 protein: CAWSGMKETQYF; CDR3 DNA: TGTGCCTGGAGTGGGATGAAAGAGACCCAGTACTTC
V gene: TRBV5-1; clone size: -; D gene: TRBD1; J gene: TRBJ1-2; CDR3 protein: CASSRQGETYGYTF; CDR3 DNA: TGCGCCAGCAGCCGACAGGGGGAGACCTATGGCTACACCTTC
V gene: TRBV9; clone size: -; D gene: -; J gene: TRBJ1-2; CDR3 protein: CASSALTGNREFGYTF; CDR3 DNA: TGTGCCAGCAGCGCCTTAACAGGGAACAGGGAATTCGGCTACACCTTC
V gene: TRBV10-3; clone size: -; D gene: TRBD2; J gene: TRBJ2-2; CDR3 protein: CATGLAGVTGELFF; CDR3 DNA: TGTGCCACAGGACTAGCGGGGGTCACCGGGGAGCTGTTTTTT
V gene: TRBV7-9; clone size: few; D gene: -; J gene: TRBJ2-7; CDR3 protein: CASSGHEQYF; CDR3 DNA: TGTGCCAGCAGCGGACACGAGCAGTACTTC
V gene: TRBV10-3; clone size: -; D gene: -; J gene: TRBJ1-2; CDR3 protein: CAILPGTGNYGYTF; CDR3 DNA: TGTGCCATCTTACCCGGGACGGGTAACTATGGCTACACCTTC
V gene: TRBV30; clone size: once; D gene: -; J gene: TRBJ1-5; CDR3 protein: CAWSVRGNQPQHF; CDR3 DNA: TGTGCCTGGAGTGTAAGAGGTAATCAGCCCCAGCATTTT
V gene: TRBV6-5; clone size: -; D gene: -; J gene: TRBJ2-7; CDR3 protein: CASSRSWTPTYEQYF; CDR3 DNA: TGTGCCAGCAGTAGATCTTGGACTCCGACCTACGAGCAGTACTTC
V gene: TRBV28; clone size: -; D gene: -; J gene: TRBJ1-1; CDR3 protein: CASSLVNTEAFF; CDR3 DNA: TGTGCCAGCAGTTTGGTGAACACTGAAGCTTTCTTT
V gene: TRBV27; clone size: -; D gene: -; J gene: TRBJ1-2; CDR3 protein: CASSLSGLYGYTF; CDR3 DNA: TGTGCCAGCAGTTTATCGGGACTCTATGGCTACACCTTC
V gene: TRBV5-1; clone size: -; D gene: TRBD1; J gene: TRBJ2-4; CDR3 protein: CASSSDREWVAKNIQYF; CDR3 DNA: TGCGCCAGCAGCTCCGACAGGGAGTGGGTGGCCAAAAACATTCAGTACTTC
V gene: TRBV27; clone size: once; D gene: TRBD2; J gene: TRBJ2-7; CDR3 protein: CASSFLSGGSYEQYF; CDR3 DNA: TGTGCCAGCAGTTTCCTGTCGGGAGGCTCCTACGAGCAGTACTTC
V gene: TRBV27; clone size: -; D gene: TRBD1; J gene: TRBJ2-2; CDR3 protein: CASSPGTGKSRELFF; CDR3 DNA: TGTGCCAGCAGTCCAGGGACAGGGAAGAGTAGGGAGCTGTTTTTT
V gene: TRBV12-3/TRBV12-4; clone size: -; D gene: TRBD1; J gene: TRBJ2-7; CDR3 protein: CASTNRGGYEQYF; CDR3 DNA: TGTGCCAGCACCAACAGGGGCGGCTACGAGCAGTACTTC
V gene: TRBV6-4; clone size: few; D gene: TRBD2; J gene: TRBJ2-7; CDR3 protein: CASSDSSQREKRSYEQYF; CDR3 DNA: TGTGCCAGCAGTGACTCGAGCCAGCGGGAGAAGAGGTCCTACGAGCAGTACTTC
V gene: TRBV15; clone size: -; D gene: -; J gene: TRBJ1-6; CDR3 protein: CATSRDGTSPLHF; CDR3 DNA: TGTGCCACCAGCAGAGACGGCACTTCACCCCTCCACTTT
V gene: TRBV7-6; clone size: -; D gene: TRBD2; J gene: TRBJ2-2; CDR3 protein: CASSSTGGNTGELFF; CDR3 DNA: TGTGCCAGCAGCTCCACGGGGGGGAACACCGGGGAGCTGTTTTTT
V gene: TRBV3-1/TRBV3-2; clone size: -; D gene: -; J gene: TRBJ2-7; CDR3 protein: CASSQDYYEQYF; CDR3 DNA: TGTGCCAGCAGCCAAGATTACTACGAGCAGTACTTC
V gene: TRBV6-2/TRBV6-3; clone size: -; D gene: -; J gene: TRBJ1-5; CDR3 protein: CASSYGINQPQHF; CDR3 DNA: TGTGCCAGCAGTTACGGTATCAATCAGCCCCAGCATTTT
V gene: TRBV7-2; clone size: -; D gene: TRBD2; J gene: TRBJ2-7; CDR3 protein: CASRVAGPTYEQYF; CDR3 DNA: TGTGCCAGCAGGGTAGCGGGGCCGACGTACGAGCAGTACTTC
V gene: TRBV15; clone size: -; D gene: -; J gene: TRBJ1-1; CDR3 protein: CATSREWAGVTEAFF; CDR3 DNA: TGTGCCACCAGCAGAGAGTGGGCAGGGGTGACTGAAGCTTTCTTT
V gene: TRBV24-1; clone size: -; D gene: -; J gene: TRBJ1-2; CDR3 protein: CATSDLWGAEGYTF; CDR3 DNA: TGTGCCACCAGTGATTTGTGGGGGGCTGAAGGCTACACCTTC
V gene: TRBV5-4; clone size: once; D gene: -; J gene: TRBJ1-1; CDR3 protein: CASGRETMNTEAFF; CDR3 DNA: TGTGCCAGCGGCAGAGAAACGATGAACACTGAAGCTTTCTTT
V gene: TRBV7-2; clone size: -; D gene: -; J gene: TRBJ1-5; CDR3 protein: CASSLSLGNQPQHF; CDR3 DNA: TGTGCCAGCAGCTTATCCTTAGGGAATCAGCCCCAGCATTTT